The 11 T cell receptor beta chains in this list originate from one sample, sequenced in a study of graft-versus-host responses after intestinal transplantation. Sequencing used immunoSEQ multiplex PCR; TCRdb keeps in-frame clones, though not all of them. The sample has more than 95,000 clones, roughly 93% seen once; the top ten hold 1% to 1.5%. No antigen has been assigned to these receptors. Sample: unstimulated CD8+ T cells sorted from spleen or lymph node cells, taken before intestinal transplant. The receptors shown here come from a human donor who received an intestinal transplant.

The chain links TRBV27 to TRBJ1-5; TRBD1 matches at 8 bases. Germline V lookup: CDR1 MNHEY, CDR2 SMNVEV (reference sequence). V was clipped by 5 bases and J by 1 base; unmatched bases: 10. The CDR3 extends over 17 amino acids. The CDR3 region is CASSIRGLVGSNQPQHF. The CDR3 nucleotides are TGTGCCAGCAGTATCAGGGGGCTCGTAGGAAGCAATCAGCCCCAGCATTTT.

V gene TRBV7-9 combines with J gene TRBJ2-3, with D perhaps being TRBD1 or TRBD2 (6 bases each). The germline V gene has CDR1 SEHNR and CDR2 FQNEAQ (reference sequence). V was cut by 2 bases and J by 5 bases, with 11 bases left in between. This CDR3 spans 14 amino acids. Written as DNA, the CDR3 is TGTGCCAGCAGCTTACTGGGGGGACAAGATACGCAGTATTTT. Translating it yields CASSLLGGQDTQYF. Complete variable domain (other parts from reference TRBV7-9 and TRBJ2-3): DTGVSQNPRHKITKRGQNVTFRCDPISEHNRLYWYRQTLGQGPEFLTYFQNEAQLEKSRLLSDRFSAERPKGSFSTLEIQRTEQGDSAMYLCASSLLGGQDTQYFGPGTRLTVL.

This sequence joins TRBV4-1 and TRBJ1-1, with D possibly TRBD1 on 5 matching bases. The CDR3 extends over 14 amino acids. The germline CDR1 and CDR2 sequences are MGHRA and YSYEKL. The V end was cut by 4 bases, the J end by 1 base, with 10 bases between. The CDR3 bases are TGCGCCAGCAGCCCAGGGTTTCCGAACACTGAAGCTTTCTTT. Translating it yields CASSPGFPNTEAFF.

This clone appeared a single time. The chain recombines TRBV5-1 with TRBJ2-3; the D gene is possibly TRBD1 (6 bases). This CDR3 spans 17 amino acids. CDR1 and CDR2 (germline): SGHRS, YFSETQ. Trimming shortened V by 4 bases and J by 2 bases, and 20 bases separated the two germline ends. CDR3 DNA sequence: TGCGCCAGCAGCCCCGCTGGGGGCCTGGGGAACACAGATACGCAGTATTTT. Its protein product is CASSPAGGLGNTDTQYF.

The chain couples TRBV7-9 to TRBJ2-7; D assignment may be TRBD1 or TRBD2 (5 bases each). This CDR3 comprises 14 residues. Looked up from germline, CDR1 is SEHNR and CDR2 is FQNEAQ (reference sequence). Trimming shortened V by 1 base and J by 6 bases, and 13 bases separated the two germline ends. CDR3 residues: CASSLGLGESEQYF. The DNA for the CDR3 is TGTGCCAGCAGCTTAGGCCTGGGGGAGAGCGAGCAGTACTTC.

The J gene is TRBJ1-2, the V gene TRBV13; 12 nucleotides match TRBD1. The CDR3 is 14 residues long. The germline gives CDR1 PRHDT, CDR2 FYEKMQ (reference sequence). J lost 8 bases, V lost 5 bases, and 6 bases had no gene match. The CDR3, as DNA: TGTGCCAGCAGCCCGGGACAGGGGGCGCCAGGCTACACCTTC. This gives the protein CASSPGQGAPGYTF.

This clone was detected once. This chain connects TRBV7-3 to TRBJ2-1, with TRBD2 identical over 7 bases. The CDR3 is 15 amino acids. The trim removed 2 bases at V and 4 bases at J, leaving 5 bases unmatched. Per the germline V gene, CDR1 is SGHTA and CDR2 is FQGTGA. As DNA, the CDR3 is TGTGCCAGCAGCTTAGGCGGGGGACGTTACAATGAGCAGTTCTTC. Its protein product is CASSLGGGRYNEQFF.

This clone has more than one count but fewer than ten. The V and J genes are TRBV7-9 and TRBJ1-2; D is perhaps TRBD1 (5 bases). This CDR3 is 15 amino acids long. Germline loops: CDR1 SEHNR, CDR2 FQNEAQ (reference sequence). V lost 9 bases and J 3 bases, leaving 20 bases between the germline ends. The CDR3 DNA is TGTGCCAGTACCACCAAGACCAGGGAAGACTATGGCTACACCTTC. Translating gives CASTTKTREDYGYTF. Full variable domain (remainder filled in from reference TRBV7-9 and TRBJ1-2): DTGVSQNPRHKITKRGQNVTFRCDPISEHNRLYWYRQTLGQGPEFLTYFQNEAQLEKSRLLSDRFSAERPKGSFSTLEIQRTEQGDSAMYLCASTTKTREDYGYTFGSGTRLTVV.

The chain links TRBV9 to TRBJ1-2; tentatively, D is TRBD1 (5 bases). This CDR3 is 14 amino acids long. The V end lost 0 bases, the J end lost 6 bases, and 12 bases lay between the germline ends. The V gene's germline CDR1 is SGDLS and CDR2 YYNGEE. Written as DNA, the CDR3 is TGTGCCAGCAGCGTAGGGGGGTCCCTAGATGGCTACACCTTC. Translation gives CASSVGGSLDGYTF.

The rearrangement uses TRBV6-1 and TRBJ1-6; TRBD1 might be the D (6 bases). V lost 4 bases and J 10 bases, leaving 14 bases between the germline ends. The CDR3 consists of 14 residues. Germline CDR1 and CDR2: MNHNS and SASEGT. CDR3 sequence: CASSASPGASPLHF. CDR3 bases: TGTGCCAGCAGTGCAAGTCCAGGGGCATCACCCCTCCACTTT.

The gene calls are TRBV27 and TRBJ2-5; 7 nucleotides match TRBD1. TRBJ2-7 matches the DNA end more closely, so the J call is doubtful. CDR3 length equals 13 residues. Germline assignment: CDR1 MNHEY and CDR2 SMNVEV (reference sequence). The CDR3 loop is CASSFYRGYEQYF. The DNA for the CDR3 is TGTGCCAGCAGTTTTTACAGGGGCTACGAGCAGTACTTC.